Listed below are T cell receptor beta chains from one sample, sequenced in a study of response to subunit inactivated influenza vaccine. TCRdb analysed the RT-PCR reads with MiXCR anew, one entry per CDR3 protein. The table shows about 540,000 distinct CDR3 sequences, with 12% to 15% occurring only once. The source material was PBMCs from blood, sampled 11 to 12 days after vaccination. These receptors were collected from a man aged 50 to 59 who received an inactivated influenza vaccine. Each CDR3 is given with its conserved first and last residue. D genes are given only for firm matches. Clone sizes are given selectively: once, few, many, or a class where the clone is expanded.

V gene: TRBV11-2
D gene: TRBD1
clone size: few
J gene: TRBJ2-7
CDR3 DNA: TGTGCCAGCAGCCATCCGGGACAGGGGGCTTTCTACGAGCAGTACTTC
CDR3 protein: CASSHPGQGAFYEQYF

V gene: TRBV5-1
D gene: TRBD1
clone size: few
J gene: TRBJ2-7
CDR3 DNA: TGCGCCAGCAGCTCCCCCTGGACAGGCAGGGGCGAGCAGTACTTC
CDR3 protein: CASSSPWTGRGEQYF

V gene: TRBV6-1
D gene: .
clone size: many
J gene: TRBJ2-2
CDR3 DNA: TGTGCCAGCAGTAGGGGTACTAACACCGGGGAGCTGTTTTTT
CDR3 protein: CASSRGTNTGELFF

V gene: TRBV6-2/TRBV6-3
D gene: TRBD1
clone size: .
J gene: TRBJ2-3
CDR3 DNA: TGTGCCAGCAGTTACCCGAGAGGACAGGGAACAGATACGCAGTATTTT
CDR3 protein: CASSYPRGQGTDTQYF

V gene: TRBV28
D gene: .
clone size: .
J gene: TRBJ1-6
CDR3 DNA: TGTGCCAGCAGTTCACCCTCCAGCGGAAATTCACCCCTCCACTTT
CDR3 protein: CASSSPSSGNSPLHF

V gene: TRBV19
D gene: .
clone size: .
J gene: TRBJ1-6
CDR3 DNA: TGTGCCAGTAGCCCTCCCGTACAGGCAGCTAATTCACCCCTCCACTTT
CDR3 protein: CASSPPVQAANSPLHF

V gene: TRBV5-6
D gene: .
clone size: many
J gene: TRBJ2-7
CDR3 DNA: TGTGCCAGCAGCTTCGTCGGGGGTGGGAACAGCGAGCAGTACTTC
CDR3 protein: CASSFVGGGNSEQYF

V gene: TRBV6-2/TRBV6-3
D gene: .
clone size: many
J gene: TRBJ2-1
CDR3 DNA: TGTGCCAGCAGTACGCCGGGACACTTAAACAATGAGCAGTTCTTC
CDR3 protein: CASSTPGHLNNEQFF

V gene: TRBV20-1
D gene: .
clone size: .
J gene: TRBJ2-7
CDR3 DNA: TGCAGTGCAGTAGAGCACGGTAGTGGATACGAGCAGTACTTC
CDR3 protein: CSAVEHGSGYEQYF

V gene: TRBV6-1
D gene: TRBD1
clone size: many
J gene: TRBJ1-1
CDR3 DNA: TGTGCCAGCAGTCGAACGCGGACAGGGGAGAACACTGAAGCTTTCTTT
CDR3 protein: CASSRTRTGENTEAFF

V gene: TRBV4-2
D gene: TRBD1
clone size: .
J gene: TRBJ2-1
CDR3 DNA: TGTGCCAGGGCCGGGACAGGGGTTACCCCAGTGAGCAATGAGCAGTTCTTC
CDR3 protein: CARAGTGVTPVSNEQFF

V gene: TRBV10-3
D gene: TRBD2
clone size: few
J gene: TRBJ2-1
CDR3 DNA: TGTGCCATCAGTGGGACTAGCGGGGGCAATGAGCAGTTCTTC
CDR3 protein: CAISGTSGGNEQFF

V gene: TRBV20-1
D gene: .
clone size: few
J gene: TRBJ2-7
CDR3 DNA: TGCAGTGCTAGAGATACCCACACCGCCGGCTACGAGCAGTACTTC
CDR3 protein: CSARDTHTAGYEQYF

V gene: TRBV28
D gene: TRBD1
clone size: .
J gene: TRBJ1-6
CDR3 DNA: TGTGCCAGCATTCGACAGGGGTATAATTCACCCCTCCACTTT
CDR3 protein: CASIRQGYNSPLHF

V gene: TRBV12-3/TRBV12-4
D gene: .
clone size: many
J gene: TRBJ1-2
CDR3 DNA: TGTGCCAGCAGCAGTGGTGGGTACTATGGCTACACCTTC
CDR3 protein: CASSSGGYYGYTF

V gene: TRBV5-1
D gene: TRBD1
clone size: few
J gene: TRBJ1-1
CDR3 DNA: TGCGCCAGCAGCTTGGCCGGGACAGGGGGCTTCCTGAACACTGAAGCTTTCTTT
CDR3 protein: CASSLAGTGGFLNTEAFF

V gene: TRBV29-1
D gene: .
clone size: many
J gene: TRBJ1-1
CDR3 DNA: TGCAGCGTGGAACGGACCCAGAACACTGAAGCTTTCTTT
CDR3 protein: CSVERTQNTEAFF

V gene: TRBV28
D gene: TRBD1
clone size: few
J gene: TRBJ2-7
CDR3 DNA: TGTGCCGCACTCAGCCGGGACAGTACCTACGAGCAGTACTTC
CDR3 protein: CAALSRDSTYEQYF

V gene: TRBV18
D gene: .
clone size: .
J gene: TRBJ2-3
CDR3 DNA: TGTGCCAGCTCACCACCGTCAGCCACACCAGATACGCAGTATTTT
CDR3 protein: CASSPPSATPDTQYF

V gene: TRBV6-5
D gene: TRBD1
clone size: few
J gene: TRBJ1-6
CDR3 DNA: TGTGCCAGCAGTTACATGACAGGGCCCTCCTATAATTCACCCCTCCACTTT
CDR3 protein: CASSYMTGPSYNSPLHF

V gene: TRBV20-1
D gene: TRBD2
clone size: .
J gene: TRBJ2-7
CDR3 DNA: TGCAGTGCTAGAGATCCGCTAGCGGGAGACGAGCAGTACTTC
CDR3 protein: CSARDPLAGDEQYF

V gene: TRBV2
D gene: .
clone size: .
J gene: TRBJ2-7
CDR3 DNA: TGTGCCAGCAGTGAAGGCGGTGGACTGACATCCTACGAGCAGTACTTC
CDR3 protein: CASSEGGGLTSYEQYF

V gene: TRBV12-2
D gene: .
clone size: .
J gene: TRBJ1-5
CDR3 DNA: TGTGCTATACTTACGGGCGGGGAAGAAGGTCAGCCCCAGCATTTT
CDR3 protein: CAILTGGEEGQPQHF

V gene: TRBV7-2
D gene: TRBD1
clone size: few
J gene: TRBJ2-1
CDR3 DNA: TGTGCCAGCTGCCCGGGACAGGGCTTTCATGAGCAGTTCTTC
CDR3 protein: CASCPGQGFHEQFF

V gene: TRBV7-8
D gene: TRBD1
clone size: .
J gene: TRBJ1-2
CDR3 DNA: TGTGCCAGCAGCTTAAGCGGGGACAGGAACTATGGCTACACCTTC
CDR3 protein: CASSLSGDRNYGYTF

V gene: TRBV4-2
D gene: .
clone size: once
J gene: TRBJ1-1
CDR3 DNA: TGTGCCAGCAGCCAAGTCGAAACCTTGGGAACTGAAGCTTTCTTT
CDR3 protein: CASSQVETLGTEAFF

V gene: TRBV10-3
D gene: TRBD1
clone size: .
J gene: TRBJ2-7
CDR3 DNA: TGTGCCATCAGTGCGGGACAGGACAACGAGCAGTACTTC
CDR3 protein: CAISAGQDNEQYF

V gene: TRBV7-6
D gene: .
clone size: many
J gene: TRBJ2-5
CDR3 DNA: TGTGCCAGCAGCTCGGACAGCCAAGAGACCCAGTACTTC
CDR3 protein: CASSSDSQETQYF

V gene: TRBV29-1
D gene: TRBD2
clone size: few
J gene: TRBJ2-5
CDR3 DNA: TGCAGCGTTGAAGGGGGGGGAGTAGGGGAGACCCAGTACTTC
CDR3 protein: CSVEGGGVGETQYF

V gene: TRBV20-1
D gene: .
clone size: many
J gene: TRBJ1-4
CDR3 DNA: TGCAGTGCTAGAGGGGTGGGCAATGAAAAACTGTTTTTT
CDR3 protein: CSARGVGNEKLFF

V gene: TRBV20-1
D gene: .
clone size: many
J gene: TRBJ1-1
CDR3 DNA: TGCAGTGCTAGCCAGCCGAGCACTGAAGCTTTCTTT
CDR3 protein: CSASQPSTEAFF

V gene: TRBV10-3
D gene: TRBD2
clone size: once
J gene: TRBJ2-3
CDR3 DNA: TGTGCCATCAGTGATCATCCTAGCGGTAGCACAGATACGCAGTATTTT
CDR3 protein: CAISDHPSGSTDTQYF

V gene: TRBV4-2
D gene: TRBD2
clone size: .
J gene: TRBJ2-1
CDR3 DNA: TGTGCCAGCAGCCCTAGCGGGGAGAGCTCCTACAATGAGCAGTTCTTC
CDR3 protein: CASSPSGESSYNEQFF

V gene: TRBV6-2/TRBV6-3
D gene: TRBD2
clone size: .
J gene: TRBJ2-1
CDR3 DNA: TGTGCCAGCACCCCAGGGACTAGCGGATCCTACAATGAGCAGTTCTTC
CDR3 protein: CASTPGTSGSYNEQFF

V gene: TRBV29-1
D gene: .
clone size: .
J gene: TRBJ2-1
CDR3 DNA: TGCAGCGGCCGGCGCACGGGGGATGAGCAGTTCTTC
CDR3 protein: CSGRRTGDEQFF

V gene: TRBV6-2/TRBV6-3
D gene: TRBD2
clone size: .
J gene: TRBJ2-1
CDR3 DNA: TGTGCCAGCAGATCTAGCGGGAGGAGGAATGAGCAGTTCTTC
CDR3 protein: CASRSSGRRNEQFF

V gene: TRBV12-3/TRBV12-4
D gene: .
clone size: .
J gene: TRBJ2-7
CDR3 DNA: TGTGCCAGCAGTTTAGGAGGCGGCCCTATCTCCTACGAGCAGTACTTC
CDR3 protein: CASSLGGGPISYEQYF

V gene: TRBV7-9
D gene: TRBD2
clone size: .
J gene: TRBJ2-7
CDR3 DNA: TGTGCCAGCAGCTTTAGCGGGGGGTCTCCCCCCTACGAGCAGTACTTC
CDR3 protein: CASSFSGGSPPYEQYF

V gene: TRBV7-9
D gene: .
clone size: few
J gene: TRBJ1-1
CDR3 DNA: TGTGCCAGCAGCTTAGTCGATACCACTGAAGCTTTCTTT
CDR3 protein: CASSLVDTTEAFF

V gene: TRBV21-1
D gene: .
clone size: .
J gene: TRBJ2-3
CDR3 DNA: TGTGCCAGCAGCAAAAGGCGGCCAGGCACAGATACGCAGTATTTT
CDR3 protein: CASSKRRPGTDTQYF